Sequencing of this T cell receptor beta chain was carried out in a study of blood T cell repertoires in COVID-19. Measured with immunoSEQ multiplex PCR; TCRdb has only the in-frame clones, and not every one. Among 190,000 or so clones listed, roughly 84% were seen once. CDR1 and CDR2 (germline): SGDLS, YYNGEE. The V segment lost 2 bases and the J segment 3 bases; nucleotides outside the gene matches: 13. This CDR3 is 19 amino acids long. The receptor's source is a woman aged 80 or over with acute or convalescent COVID-19. What was sequenced was peripheral blood. This rearrangement joins TRBV9 to TRBJ2-3, with 12 positions matching TRBD2. The CDR3 sequence is CASSVSGRGLAGGTDTQYF. CDR3 nucleotides: TGTGCCAGCAGCGTTTCAGGTAGGGGTCTAGCGGGAGGGACAGATACGCAGTATTTT.